These 9 T cell receptor beta chains were sequenced from one sample in a study of CD8 T cells in ankylosing spondylitis. TCRdb reprocessed the 5' RACE reads via MiXCR and lists one record per CDR3 protein. The table lists 150,000 to 200,000 distinct CDR3 sequences, around a tenth of them singletons. Material: blood, either unsorted or a sorted T cell fraction (not recorded which). These receptor sequences come from a male donor with ankylosing spondylitis or in good health (not recorded which).

The rearrangement uses TRBV2 and TRBJ2-3; tentative D call: TRBD2 (6 bases). The CDR3 loop spans 15 amino acids. V was cut by 7 bases and J by 2 bases, with 16 bases left in between. Germline values: CDR1 SNHLY, CDR2 FYNNEI. CDR3 in amino acids: CASIRDGGFTDTQYF. Written as DNA, the CDR3 is TGTGCCAGCATTAGAGACGGGGGATTCACAGATACGCAGTATTTT.

This clonotype has a handful of counts. The chain couples TRBV7-2 to TRBJ2-7; D perhaps matches TRBD2 (5 bases). The CDR3 totals 16 residues. The V and J ends lost 0 bases and 2 bases respectively, with 14 bases between them. CDR1 and CDR2 (germline): SGHTA, FQGNSA. CDR3 coding DNA: TGTGCCAGCAGCTTAGCAACCGCTAGCAGAACCTACGAGCAGTACTTC. Translation gives CASSLATASRTYEQYF.

This chain uses TRBV6-1 with TRBJ2-6; 8 nucleotides line up with TRBD1. Per germline, CDR1 MNHNS and CDR2 SASEGT. V shed 5 bases, J shed 0 bases, and the junction held 12 bases outside the gene matches. This CDR3 is 19 amino acids long. As DNA, the CDR3 is TGTGCCAGCAGTCACGCGATGCCAGGGGGCGGCTCTGGGGCCAACGTCCTGACTTTC. Its protein is CASSHAMPGGGSGANVLTF.

This clonotype was counted ten times or more. The chain links TRBV20-1 to TRBJ1-2; TRBD1 agrees at 9 bases. After removal of 6 bases from V and 0 bases from J, the junction contained 5 bases not matched to a gene. CDR1 DFQATT and CDR2 SNEGSKA come from the germline V gene (reference sequence). This CDR3 is 14 amino acids long. CDR3 nucleotide sequence: TGCAGTGCGACCGGGACAGGGTCTAACTATGGCTACACCTTC. Translating it yields CSATGTGSNYGYTF.

The V gene is TRBV12-3 or TRBV12-4, the J gene TRBJ1-2, with TRBD1 matching over 8 bases. The CDR3 is made up of 15 amino acids. V lost 5 bases to trimming and J lost 4 bases; unmatched junction nucleotides: 9. In nucleotides, the CDR3 is TGTGCCAGCAGTACCCGACCTACAGGGGGCTATGGCTACACCTTC. Translation gives CASSTRPTGGYGYTF.

In this sample, this clonotype turned up many times. This chain joins TRBV9 and TRBJ2-7; 15 bases are a match to TRBD2. The CDR3 has 17 amino acids. CDR1 and CDR2 from the germline V gene are SGDLS and YYNGEE. The V gene end was trimmed by 3 bases and the J gene end by 0 bases; junction bases not matched to a gene: 4. For the CDR3, the DNA is TGTGCCAGCAGCGCGGGACTAGCGGGAGGCTACTCCTACGAGCAGTACTTC. Its protein product is CASSAGLAGGYSYEQYF.

This clonotype was seen many times. The J gene is TRBJ2-3, the V gene TRBV20-1, with 7 positions matching TRBD2. From germline, CDR1 is DFQATT and CDR2 SNEGSKA (reference sequence). V was clipped by 0 bases and J by 2 bases; unmatched bases: 5. This CDR3 has 15 amino acids. The CDR3 protein is CSARDRSGITDTQYF. The CDR3 DNA is TGCAGTGCTAGAGATCGGAGCGGGATCACAGATACGCAGTATTTT.

This clonotype was seen repeatedly, ten times or more. The chain carries TRBV4-1 and TRBJ2-1, with 11 bases matching TRBD2. With 2 bases clipped from V and 6 bases from J, the junction kept 15 bases outside the gene matches. From germline, CDR1 is MGHRA and CDR2 YSYEKL. This CDR3 region has 19 residues. Written as DNA, the CDR3 is TGCGCCAGCAGCCAACAATCAATATATTCGACTAGCGGGGTCAATGAGCAGTTCTTC. Amino acid sequence: CASSQQSIYSTSGVNEQFF.

The chain recombines TRBV4-1 with TRBJ2-1; TRBD2 matches 10 bases. CDR3 length: 16 amino acids. V gave up 2 bases and J gave up 4 bases; unmatched junction bases: 5. CDR1 is MGHRA and CDR2 is YSYEKL in the germline V gene. Here the CDR3 DNA reads TGCGCCAGCAGCCAACGAGCGGGGGGGGGGTACAATGAGCAGTTCTTC. Amino acids: CASSQRAGGGYNEQFF.